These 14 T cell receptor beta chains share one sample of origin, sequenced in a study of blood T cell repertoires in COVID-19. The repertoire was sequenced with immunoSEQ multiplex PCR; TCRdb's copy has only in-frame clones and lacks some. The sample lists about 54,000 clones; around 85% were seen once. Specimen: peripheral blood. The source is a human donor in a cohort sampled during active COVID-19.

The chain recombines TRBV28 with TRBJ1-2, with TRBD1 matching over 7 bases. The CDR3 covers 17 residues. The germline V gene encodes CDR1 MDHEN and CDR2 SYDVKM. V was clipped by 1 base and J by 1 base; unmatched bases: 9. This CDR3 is CASSLSLGGVGNYGYTF. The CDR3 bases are TGTGCCAGCAGTTTATCATTAGGGGGCGTCGGTAACTATGGCTACACCTTC.

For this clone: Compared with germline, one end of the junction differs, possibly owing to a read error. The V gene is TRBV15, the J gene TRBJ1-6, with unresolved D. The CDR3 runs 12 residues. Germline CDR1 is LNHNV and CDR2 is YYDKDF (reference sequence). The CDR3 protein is CATSPHGDKVLF. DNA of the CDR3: TGTGCCACCAGTCCCCACGGTGACAAGGTGCTCTTT.

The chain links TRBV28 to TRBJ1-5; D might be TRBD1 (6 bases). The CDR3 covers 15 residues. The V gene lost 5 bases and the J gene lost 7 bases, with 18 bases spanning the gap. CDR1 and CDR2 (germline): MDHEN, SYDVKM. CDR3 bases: TGTGCCAGCAGTGTTCAGGGAGGGGGGAGGCAGCCCCAGCATTTT. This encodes CASSVQGGGRQPQHF. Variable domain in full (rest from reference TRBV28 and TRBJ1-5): DVKVTQSSRYLVKRTGEKVFLECVQDMDHENMFWYRQDPGLGLRLIYFSYDVKMKEKGDIPEGYSVSREKKERFSLILESASTNQTSMYLCASSVQGGGRQPQHFGDGTRLSIL.

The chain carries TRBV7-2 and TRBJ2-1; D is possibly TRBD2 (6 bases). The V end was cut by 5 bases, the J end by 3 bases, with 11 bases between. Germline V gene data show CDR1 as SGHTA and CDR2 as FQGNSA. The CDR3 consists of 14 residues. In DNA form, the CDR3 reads TGTGCCAGCAGCAGGGAGACTAGCTACAATGAGCAGTTCTTC. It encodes CASSRETSYNEQFF. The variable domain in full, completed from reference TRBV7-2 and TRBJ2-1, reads GAGVSQSPSNKVTEKGKDVELRCDPISGHTALYWYRQSLGQGLEFLIYFQGNSAPDKSGLPSDRFSAERTGGSVSTLTIQRTQQEDSAVYLCASSRETSYNEQFFGPGTRLTVL.

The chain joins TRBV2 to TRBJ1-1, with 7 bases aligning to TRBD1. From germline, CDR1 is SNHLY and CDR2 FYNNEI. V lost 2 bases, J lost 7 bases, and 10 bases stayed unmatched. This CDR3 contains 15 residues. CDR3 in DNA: TGTGCCAGCAGTGAAATTAAGGGGGCCACCGGTGAAGCTTTCTTT. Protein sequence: CASSEIKGATGEAFF.

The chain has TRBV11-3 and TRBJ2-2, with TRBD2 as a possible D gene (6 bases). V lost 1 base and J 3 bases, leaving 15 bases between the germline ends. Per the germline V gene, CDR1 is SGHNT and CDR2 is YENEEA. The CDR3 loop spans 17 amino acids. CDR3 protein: CASSLGTGAVDTGELFF. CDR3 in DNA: TGTGCCAGCAGCTTAGGTACGGGAGCGGTCGACACCGGGGAGCTGTTTTTT.

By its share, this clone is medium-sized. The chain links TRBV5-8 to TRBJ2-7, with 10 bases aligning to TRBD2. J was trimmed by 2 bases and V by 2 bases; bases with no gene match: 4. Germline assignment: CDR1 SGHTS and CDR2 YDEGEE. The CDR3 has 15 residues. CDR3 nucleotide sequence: TGTGCCAGCAGCTTCCTAGCGGGGGCTGCCTACGAGCAGTACTTC. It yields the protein CASSFLAGAAYEQYF.

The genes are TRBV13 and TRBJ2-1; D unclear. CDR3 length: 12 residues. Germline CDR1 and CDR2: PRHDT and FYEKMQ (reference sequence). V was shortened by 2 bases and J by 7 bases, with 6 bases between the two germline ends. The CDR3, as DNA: TGTGCCAGCAGCTTAAACGGGAATGAGCAGTTCTTC. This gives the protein CASSLNGNEQFF. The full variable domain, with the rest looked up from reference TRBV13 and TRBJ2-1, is AAGVIQSPRHLIKEKRETATLKCYPIPRHDTVYWYQQGPGQDPQFLISFYEKMQSDKGSIPDRFSAQQFSDYHSELNMSSLELGDSALYFCASSLNGNEQFFGPGTRLTVL.

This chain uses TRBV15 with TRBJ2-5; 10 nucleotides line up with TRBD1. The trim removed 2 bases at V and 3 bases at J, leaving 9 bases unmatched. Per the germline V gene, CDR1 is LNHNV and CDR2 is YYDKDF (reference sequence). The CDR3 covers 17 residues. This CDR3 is CATSRQAGGTGEETQYF. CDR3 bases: TGTGCCACCAGCAGACAAGCTGGCGGGACAGGGGAAGAGACCCAGTACTTC.

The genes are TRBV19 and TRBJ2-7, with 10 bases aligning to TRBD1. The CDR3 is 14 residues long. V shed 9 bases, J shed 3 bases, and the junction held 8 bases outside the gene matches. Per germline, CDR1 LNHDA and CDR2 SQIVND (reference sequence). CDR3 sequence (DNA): TGTGCCAGCAGTCCCCGGACAGGGGGCTACGAGCAGTACTTC. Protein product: CASSPRTGGYEQYF.

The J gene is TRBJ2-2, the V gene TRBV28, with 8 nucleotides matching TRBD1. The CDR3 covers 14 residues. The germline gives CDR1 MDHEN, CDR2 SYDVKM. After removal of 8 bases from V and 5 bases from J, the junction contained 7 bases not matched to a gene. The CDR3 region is CASALTGGTGELFF. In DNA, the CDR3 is TGTGCCAGCGCCCTTACAGGGGGAACCGGGGAGCTGTTTTTT.

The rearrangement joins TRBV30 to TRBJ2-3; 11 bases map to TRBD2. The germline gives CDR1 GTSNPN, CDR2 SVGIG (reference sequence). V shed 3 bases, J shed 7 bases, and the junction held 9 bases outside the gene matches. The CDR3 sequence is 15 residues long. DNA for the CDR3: TGTGCCTGGAGGGCCCTTAGCGGGAGGGGTTATACGCAGTATTTT. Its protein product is CAWRALSGRGYTQYF.

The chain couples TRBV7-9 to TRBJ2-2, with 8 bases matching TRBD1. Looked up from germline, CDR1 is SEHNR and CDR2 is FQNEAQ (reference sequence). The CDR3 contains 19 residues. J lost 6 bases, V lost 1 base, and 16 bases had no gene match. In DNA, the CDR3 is TGTGCCAGCAGCTTAGTTCCTAGGACAGGGATTGTCATACCCGGGGAGCTGTTTTTT. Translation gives CASSLVPRTGIVIPGELFF.

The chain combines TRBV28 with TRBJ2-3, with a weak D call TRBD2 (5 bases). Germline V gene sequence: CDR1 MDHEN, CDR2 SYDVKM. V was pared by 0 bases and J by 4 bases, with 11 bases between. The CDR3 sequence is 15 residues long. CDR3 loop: CASSLWGSRADTQYF. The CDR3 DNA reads TGTGCCAGCAGTTTATGGGGGAGTAGGGCAGATACGCAGTATTTT.